The 17 T cell receptor beta chains below come from one sample, sequenced in a study of blood T cell repertoires in COVID-19 (dated by TCRdb to 2020 to 2021). Libraries were constructed by the immunoSEQ multiplex PCR assay. What TCRdb holds here is the immuneACCESS table cut down to in-frame rearrangements. Part of the clones is not present; checked against another copy, under half of the missing clones reflect an unresolved V gene, and the others are unexplained. For this sample the table gives approximately 470,000 clones, of which 75% to 90% were detected only once. The ten top clones hold roughly 0.7% of the sample. Sequenced material: PBMCs or T cells enriched from blood (not recorded which). The receptors stem from a woman between 18 and 29 years old who had recovered from COVID-19.

The chain joins TRBV6-5 to TRBJ1-1; no firm D call. The V end was cut by 8 bases, the J end by 3 bases, with 13 bases between. Germline CDR1 reads MNHEY; CDR2 reads SVGAGI. This CDR3 has 13 amino acids. This CDR3 is CASSREWDTEAFF. The CDR3 DNA sequence: TGTGCCAGCTCTCGGGAGTGGGACACTGAAGCTTTCTTT.

V and J are TRBV3-1 (or the pseudogene TRBV3-2) and TRBJ1-4, with 7 bases that match TRBD1. Germline V gene data show CDR1 as LGHDT and CDR2 as YNNKEL (reference sequence). The CDR3 spans 15 residues. V was pared by 0 bases and J by 8 bases, with 6 bases of the junction left unmatched. CDR3 region: CASSQDQGRGEKLFF. CDR3 nucleotide sequence: TGTGCCAGCAGCCAAGATCAGGGCAGGGGGGAAAAACTGTTTTTT.

This chain uses TRBV19 with TRBJ2-5; no clear D. Between the trimmed V and J ends, which lost 3 bases and 4 bases, there was a span of 3 bases. CDR3 length: 11 residues. The germline gives CDR1 LNHDA, CDR2 SQIVND (reference sequence). Here the CDR3 reads CASSMRETQYF. DNA for the CDR3: TGTGCCAGTAGTATGCGAGAGACCCAGTACTTC.

CDR3 sequence: CASRSTGELFF. In DNA form, the CDR3 reads TGTGCCAGCAGGAGTACCGGGGAGCTGTTTTTT. This sequence joins TRBV3-1 (or the pseudogene TRBV3-2) and TRBJ2-2; the D is unclear. V lost 6 bases, J lost 5 bases, and 4 bases lay in between. Germline loops: CDR1 LGHDT, CDR2 YNNKEL (reference sequence). The length of the CDR3 is 11 residues.

The V gene is TRBV4-2, the J gene TRBJ1-2; D is unresolved. The CDR3 consists of 18 residues. The V gene lost 3 bases and the J gene lost 0 bases, with 20 bases spanning the gap. Germline assignment: CDR1 LGHNA and CDR2 YNFKEQ. The CDR3, as DNA: TGTGCCAGCAGCCACTCGCCCCCAAGTCGAGGGACTAACTATGGCTACACCTTC. Its protein product is CASSHSPPSRGTNYGYTF.

This clone appeared once. The CDR3, as DNA: TGTGCCTGGAGTGTAGGCGGGGGCCGCAAGCATGAGCAGTTCTTC. It translates to CAWSVGGGRKHEQFF. The chain has TRBV30 and TRBJ2-1; D perhaps matches TRBD2 (7 bases). V was shortened by 0 bases and J by 8 bases, with 17 bases between the two germline ends. The V gene's germline CDR1 is GTSNPN and CDR2 SVGIG (reference sequence). This CDR3 spans 15 amino acids.

J is TRBJ1-6 and V is TRBV5-4, with TRBD1 matching over 7 bases. The germline V gene has CDR1 SGHNT and CDR2 YYREEE (reference sequence). V trimming: 0 bases; J trimming: 7 bases; junction bases outside the gene matches: 1. The CDR3 runs 14 residues. The CDR3 DNA follows: TGTGCCAGCAGCTTGGGGACAGGCAATTCACCCCTCCACTTT. Translating gives CASSLGTGNSPLHF.

DNA for the CDR3: TGTGCCTGGGGTGAGGTGGGTGAGACCCAGTACTTC. This encodes CAWGEVGETQYF. The chain carries TRBV30 and TRBJ2-5; no clear D gene. The germline gives CDR1 GTSNPN, CDR2 SVGIG (reference sequence). CDR3 length: 12 residues. Trimming removed 5 bases from V and 5 bases from J, with 12 bases in between.

The genes are TRBV2 and TRBJ1-4; perhaps TRBD1 as D (6 bases). Germline loops: CDR1 SNHLY, CDR2 FYNNEI. The ends were cut back, 8 bases at V and 12 bases at J, with 22 bases in the middle. This CDR3 has 14 residues. The CDR3 DNA is TGTGCCAGCCTCTTGATACAGGGTACCCAGGAACTGTTTTTT. The encoded protein is CASLLIQGTQELFF. Together with reference TRBV2 and TRBJ1-4, the CDR3 gives the full variable domain: EPEVTQTPSHQVTQMGQEVILRCVPISNHLYFYWYRQILGQKVEFLVSFYNNEISEKSEIFDDQFSVERPDGSNFTLKIRSTKLEDSAMYFCASLLIQGTQELFFGSGTQLSVL.

V is TRBV2 and J is TRBJ1-2, with TRBD1 identical over 7 bases. V was pared by 6 bases and J by 3 bases, with 10 bases of the junction left unmatched. The CDR3 covers 15 residues. The germline V gene encodes CDR1 SNHLY and CDR2 FYNNEI. CDR3 sequence: CASSLISGTDYGYTF. CDR3 nucleotides: TGTGCCAGCAGCCTGATATCCGGGACAGACTATGGCTACACCTTC. Variable domain in full (rest from reference TRBV2 and TRBJ1-2): EPEVTQTPSHQVTQMGQEVILRCVPISNHLYFYWYRQILGQKVEFLVSFYNNEISEKSEIFDDQFSVERPDGSNFTLKIRSTKLEDSAMYFCASSLISGTDYGYTFGSGTRLTVV.

The CDR3 spells CASRAPGEGGYTF. The CDR3 DNA sequence: TGTGCCAGCAGAGCCCCAGGGGAGGGTGGCTACACCTTC. The V and J genes are TRBV9 and TRBJ1-2; D perhaps matches TRBD1 (6 bases). Trimming stripped 5 bases from V and 7 bases from J, with 15 bases between. The CDR3 loop spans 13 amino acids. Germline-derived CDR1 and CDR2 are SGDLS and YYNGEE. The full variable domain, in which reference TRBV9 and TRBJ1-2 provide the parts outside the CDR3, is DSGVTQTPKHLITATGQRVTLRCSPRSGDLSVYWYQQSLDQGLQFLIQYYNGEERAKGNILERFSAQQFPDLHSELNLSSLELGDSALYFCASRAPGEGGYTFGSGTRLTVV.

This clone was seen just once. Other nucleotide sequences from this sample produce the same CDR3. The CDR3: CASSLTVNTEAFF. In DNA, the CDR3 is TGTGCCAGCAGTCTAACGGTGAACACTGAAGCTTTCTTT. The genes are TRBV12-3 or TRBV12-4 and TRBJ1-1; D gene unclear. The CDR3 totals 13 residues. Between the trimmed V and J ends, which lost 5 bases and 0 bases, there was a span of 7 bases.

The chain combines TRBV29-1 with TRBJ1-2; D gene ambiguous. The CDR3 length is 12 residues. Per germline, CDR1 SQVTM and CDR2 ANQGSEA. The V and J ends lost 8 bases and 7 bases respectively, with 17 bases between them. CDR3 protein: CSHPSVSGGYTF. The CDR3 DNA sequence: TGCAGCCACCCCTCTGTGTCGGGTGGCTACACCTTC.

This clone has just a few counts. This sequence joins TRBV19 and TRBJ1-1; D unclear. Germline V gives CDR1 LNHDA, CDR2 SQIVND (reference sequence). This CDR3 contains 14 residues. The V and J ends lost 3 bases and 2 bases respectively, with 10 bases between them. The CDR3: CASSIGLFNTEAFF. The DNA for the CDR3 is TGTGCCAGTAGTATTGGGCTGTTTAACACTGAAGCTTTCTTT.

V usage is TRBV30 and J usage is TRBJ1-1, with 7 nucleotides matching TRBD1. Germline V lookup: CDR1 GTSNPN, CDR2 SVGIG (reference sequence). CDR3 length equals 14 residues. The V and J ends lost 4 bases and 1 base, in that order; junction bases with no gene match: 6. The CDR3 is CAWIPGQWNTEAFF. CDR3 DNA: TGTGCCTGGATCCCGGGACAGTGGAACACTGAAGCTTTCTTT. The full variable domain, rest sourced from reference TRBV30 and TRBJ1-1, is SQTIHQWPATLVQPVGSPLSLECTVEGTSNPNLYWYRQAAGRGLQLLFYSVGIGQISSEVPQNLSASRPQDRQFILSSKKLLLSDSGFYLCAWIPGQWNTEAFFGQGTRLTVV.

The V call is TRBV12-5, the J call TRBJ2-7; weak D call: TRBD1 (6 bases). The CDR3 has 20 amino acids. Germline V CDR1 and CDR2: LGHNT, FRNRAP. V was cut by 0 bases and J by 0 bases, with 24 bases left in between. The CDR3 nucleotides are TGTGCTAGTGGTTTGGTACAGGGCGAACTAGGTCAACGGTTCTCCTACGAGCAGTACTTC. It encodes CASGLVQGELGQRFSYEQYF.

The rearrangement joins TRBV12-3 or TRBV12-4 to TRBJ1-5; TRBD1 aligns across 8 bases. This CDR3 region has 13 residues. V shed 5 bases, J shed 5 bases, and the junction held 2 bases outside the gene matches. CDR3 protein: CASSQTGDQPQHF. The CDR3 DNA reads TGTGCCAGCAGTCAGACAGGGGATCAGCCCCAGCATTTT.